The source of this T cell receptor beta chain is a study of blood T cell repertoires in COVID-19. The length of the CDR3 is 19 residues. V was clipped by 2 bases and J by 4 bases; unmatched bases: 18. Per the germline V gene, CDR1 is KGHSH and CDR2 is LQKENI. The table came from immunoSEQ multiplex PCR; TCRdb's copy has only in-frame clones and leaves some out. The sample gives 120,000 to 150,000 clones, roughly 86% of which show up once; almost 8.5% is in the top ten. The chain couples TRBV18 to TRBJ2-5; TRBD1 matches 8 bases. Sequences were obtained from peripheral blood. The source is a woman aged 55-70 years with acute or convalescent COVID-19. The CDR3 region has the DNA TGTGCCAGCTCACCAATTGGTCCAGGGGGCGCTAGGGGCGGAGAGACCCAGTACTTC. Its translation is CASSPIGPGGARGGETQYF.